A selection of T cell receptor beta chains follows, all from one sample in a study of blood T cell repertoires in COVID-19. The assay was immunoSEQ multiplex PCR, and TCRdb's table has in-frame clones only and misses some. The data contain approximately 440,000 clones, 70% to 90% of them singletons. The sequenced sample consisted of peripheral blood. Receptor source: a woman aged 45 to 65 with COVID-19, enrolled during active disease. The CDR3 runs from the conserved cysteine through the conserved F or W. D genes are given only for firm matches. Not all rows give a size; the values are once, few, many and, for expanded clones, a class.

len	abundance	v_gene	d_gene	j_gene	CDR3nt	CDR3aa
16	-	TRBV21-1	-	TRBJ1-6	TGTGCCAGCAGCAAAGCGTCATCACAGGGGGATTCACCCCTCCACTTT	CASSKASSQGDSPLHF
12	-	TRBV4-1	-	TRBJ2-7	TGCGCCAGCAGCCCCCCAGGGTACGAGCAGTACTTC	CASSPPGYEQYF
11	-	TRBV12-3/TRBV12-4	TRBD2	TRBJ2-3	TGTGCCACCTCGGGGGTAGCGGGGGCCTATTTT	CATSGVAGAYF
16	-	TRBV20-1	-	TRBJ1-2	TGCAGTGCTAGTCGTGTGCGGGGGGGCAGGGGCTATGGCTACACCTTC	CSASRVRGGRGYGYTF
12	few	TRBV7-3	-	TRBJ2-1	TGTGCCAGCAGCTCTACCGTCAATGAGCAGTTCTTC	CASSSTVNEQFF
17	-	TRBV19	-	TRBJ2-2	TGTGCCAGTAGTTTTATAGGGGTCCCCTCGGACACCGGGGAGCTGTTTTTT	CASSFIGVPSDTGELFF
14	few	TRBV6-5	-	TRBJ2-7	TGTGCCAGCAAGGAGGACAGTGCGGCCTACGAGCAGTACTTC	CASKEDSAAYEQYF
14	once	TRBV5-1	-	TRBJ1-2	TGCGCCAGTAAGCTTGTAGCAGGGGCGCCCGGCTACACCTTC	CASKLVAGAPGYTF
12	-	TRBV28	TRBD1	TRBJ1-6	TGTGCCAGCAAGGGACAGTTCTCACCCCTCCACTTT	CASKGQFSPLHF
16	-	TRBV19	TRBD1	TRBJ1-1	TGTGCCAGTAGTGGACGCGTACAGGGGCCGAACACTGAAGCTTTCTTT	CASSGRVQGPNTEAFF
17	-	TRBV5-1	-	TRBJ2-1	TGCGCCAGCAGCCCGGACCTATCTTGGGGGCCATACAATGAGCAGTTCTTC	CASSPDLSWGPYNEQFF
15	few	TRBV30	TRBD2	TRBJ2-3	TGTGCCTGGACTGCCGGACTAGCGGACACAGATACGCAGTATTTT	CAWTAGLADTDTQYF
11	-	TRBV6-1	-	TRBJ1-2	TGTGCCAGCAGTGAAGGAAGGGACAACACCTTC	CASSEGRDNTF
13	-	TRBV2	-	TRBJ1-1	TGTGCCAGCGTTAACAGCCGGAACACTGAAGCTTTCTTT	CASVNSRNTEAFF
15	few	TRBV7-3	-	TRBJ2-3	TGTGCCAGCAGCTTAAGCGGGATTAGGACAGATACGCAGTATTTT	CASSLSGIRTDTQYF
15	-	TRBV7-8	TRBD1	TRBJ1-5	TGTGCCAGCAGCTTAGAGTGGCAGGGGGACCAGCCCCAGCATTTT	CASSLEWQGDQPQHF
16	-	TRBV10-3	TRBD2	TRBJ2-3	TGTGCCATCAGTGATGGTATAAGCGGGGGAACAGATACGCAGTATTTT	CAISDGISGGTDTQYF
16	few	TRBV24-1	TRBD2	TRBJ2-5	TGTGCCACCAGTGAAGGGACTAGCGGGAACCAAGAGACCCAGTACTTC	CATSEGTSGNQETQYF
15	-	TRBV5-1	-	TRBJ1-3	TGCGCCAGCAGTCCCCGGGGGGGCTCTGGAAACACCATATATTTT	CASSPRGGSGNTIYF
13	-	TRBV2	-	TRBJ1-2	TGTGCCAGCAGTGACGACAGGATCCCTGGCTACACCTTC	CASSDDRIPGYTF
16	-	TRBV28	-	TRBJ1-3	TGTGCCAGCAGTTTGGGGGGTCGGAGAGGGGTTTACACCATATATTTT	CASSLGGRRGVYTIYF
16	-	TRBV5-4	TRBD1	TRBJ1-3	TGTGCCAGCAGCAGACTGGGACAGGGTTCGGGAAACACCATATATTTT	CASSRLGQGSGNTIYF
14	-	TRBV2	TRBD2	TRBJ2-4	TGTGCCAGCAGGACTAGCGGGGGGGAGGACATTCAGTACTTC	CASRTSGGEDIQYF
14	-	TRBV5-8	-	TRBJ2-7	TGTGCCAGCAGCCCCCGGGACACTACCTACGAGCAGTACTTC	CASSPRDTTYEQYF
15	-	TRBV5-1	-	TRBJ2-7	TGCGCCAGCAGCTTGAACCGGGACACATCCTACGAGCAGTACTTC	CASSLNRDTSYEQYF
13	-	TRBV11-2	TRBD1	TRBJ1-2	TGTGCCAGCAGGCCCCAGCAGGGGGCTGGCTACACCTTC	CASRPQQGAGYTF
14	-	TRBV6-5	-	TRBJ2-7	TGTGCCAGCAACCCCACTCGCTTCCCCTACGAGCAGTACTTC	CASNPTRFPYEQYF
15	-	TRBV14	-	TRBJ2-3	TGTGCCAGCAGCCTCCTCGGGGTCTTCACAGATACGCAGTATTTT	CASSLLGVFTDTQYF
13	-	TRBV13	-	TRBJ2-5	TGTGCCAGCAGCGCCGCTCCTGAGCGGACCCAGTACTTC	CASSAAPERTQYF
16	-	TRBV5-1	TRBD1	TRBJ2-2	TGCGCCAGCAGCCAAAGGACAGGGCGGAGCACCGGGGAGCTGTTTTTT	CASSQRTGRSTGELFF
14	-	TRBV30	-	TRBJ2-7	TGTGCCTGGAGTTTCGACTCGGCGGAATACGAGCAGTACTTC	CAWSFDSAEYEQYF
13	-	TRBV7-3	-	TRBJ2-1	TGTGCCAGCAGCTATAGCACCAACAATGAGCAGTTCTTC	CASSYSTNNEQFF
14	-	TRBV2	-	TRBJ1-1	TGTGCCAGCAGTGACTGGCAGAGGAGCGGTGTAGCTTTCTTT	CASSDWQRSGVAFF
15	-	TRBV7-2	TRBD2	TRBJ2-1	TGTGCCAGCAGCTCCAGCGGGGGTTTTTACAATGAGCAGTTCTTC	CASSSSGGFYNEQFF
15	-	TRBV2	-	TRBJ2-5	TGTGCCAGCAGCCCTACGACAGGCCTGGGGGAGACCCAGTACTTC	CASSPTTGLGETQYF
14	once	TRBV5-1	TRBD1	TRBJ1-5	TGCGCCAGCAGCCGAGGGGGCTACGATCAGCCCCAGCATTTT	CASSRGGYDQPQHF
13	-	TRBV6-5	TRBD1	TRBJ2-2	TGTGCCAGCCACAGGGGGATCACCGGGGAGCTGTTTTTT	CASHRGITGELFF
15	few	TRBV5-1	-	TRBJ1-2	TGCGCCAGCAGTCCCCGGGCAGGGATGTACTATGGCTACACCTTC	CASSPRAGMYYGYTF
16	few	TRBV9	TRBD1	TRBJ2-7	TGTGCCAGCAGCCCCCTTCGGGACAGGGGCTCCTACGAGCAGTACTTC	CASSPLRDRGSYEQYF
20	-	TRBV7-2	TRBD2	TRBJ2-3	TGTGCCAGCAGCTTAGCTAGCGGGGGGCAAGGTATTGGGAGCACAGATACGCAGTATTTT	CASSLASGGQGIGSTDTQYF
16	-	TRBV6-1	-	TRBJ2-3	TGTGCCAGCAGTGAAGCGCGACTACTAAGCACAGATACGCAGTATTTT	CASSEARLLSTDTQYF
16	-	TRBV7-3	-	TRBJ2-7	TGTGCCAGCAGCTTATTGGCCGTTGACCCGACCGGGGAGCAGTACTTC	CASSLLAVDPTGEQYF
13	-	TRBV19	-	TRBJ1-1	TGTGCCAGTAGTATACAGGGTGACACTGAAGCTTTCTTT	CASSIQGDTEAFF
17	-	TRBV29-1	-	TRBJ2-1	TGCAGCGTTGCCCCGAGAGGGCTACTAGGCTCCTACAATGAGCAGTTCTTC	CSVAPRGLLGSYNEQFF
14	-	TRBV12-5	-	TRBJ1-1	TGTGCTAGTGGCTTGGGCGGTTTGAACACTGAAGCTTTCTTT	CASGLGGLNTEAFF